This note documents a single T cell receptor (beta chain) sequence. It has no known antigen specificity. Base qualities are not at hand, and no much larger clone is one base apart. At one collaborating source in Seattle, patients were enrolled during active infection and were followed longitudinally through the course of disease. Each collaborating institution followed its own protocols to collect whole blood in K2EDTA tubes. For TCRbeta analysis, collaborators shipped samples in one of three forms: frozen whole blood, isolated PBMCs, or DNA extracted from either of those sample types. The immunoSEQ Assay, a bias-controlled multiplex PCR, was used to amplify TCRbeta CDR3 regions from genomic DNA. Turning to the authors' computational methods: Nucleated cell counts per sample were estimated from amplification of reference gene primers within the assay. To quantify the absolute abundance of each unique TCRbeta CDR3 rearrangement, sequence reads were collapsed and filtered. For each sample, productive Simpson clonality was calculated as the square root of Simpson's diversity index over productive rearrangements. In its TCRdb copy, this immuneACCESS table keeps in-frame sequences only and misses some clones. Where compared with another copy, unresolved V genes explain less than half of these, and the others have no known cause. That table furnishes V, J and clone size, whereas the DNA furnished D and trimming. In all, the sample holds a few hundred thousand clones, and approximately 90% of those were seen once. In total, the top ten clones hold 0.8% to 0.9% of the sample.

The data were taken from a study of blood T cell repertoires in COVID-19 (dated by TCRdb to the early 2020s). General notes on the study: Samples covering the acute and convalescent phases of COVID-19 were provided by collaborators in the United States, Italy and Spain. The material from the prospective study consisted of cDNA or gDNA derived from T cells, B-cell-depleted T cells, or PBMCs. Deeply sampled blood TCRbeta repertoires from subjects exposed to, actively infected with, or recovered from COVID-19 were included in the dataset. The repertoires were released in a freely available public database meant as a resource for research on the immune response to SARS-CoV-2. The samples were drawn from two sources: the first 160 participants of the ongoing ImmuneRACE study, and fewer than 1,500 subjects contributed by 6 global collaborators. Nearly every sample came with metadata listing a de-identified subject ID, COVID-19 status, age in years and sex. Where available, HLA class I and class II types were obtained from metadata supplied by the sample provider rather than from assay-based typing.

General conclusions and limits of the study: The amount of clinical and demographic metadata varied by source and participant and was provided uncurated.

The sample comprised peripheral blood. This TCR derives from a young man with COVID-19, enrolled during active disease.

CDR3 sequence: CASSLGRESGELFF. The nucleotide sequence is given as TGCGCCAGCAGCTTGGGGCGGGAGAGCGGGGAGCTGTTTTTT. Recombination linked TRBV5-1 to TRBJ2-2; the central 7 bases match TRBD2. The germline V gene encodes CDR1 SGHRS and CDR2 YFSETQ. The CDR3 numbers 14 residues from cysteine through phenylalanine. Here the CDR3 DNA is all that survives: 42 bases in frame from base 1. The junction shows trimming of 0 bases on V and 7 bases on J, and the gene matches do not reach 3 bases of it.